Each of the 21 T cell receptor beta chains below was sequenced from the same sample in a study of blood T cells in healthy people across ages. Together with a sample-barcoded 5' primer, a J-beta primer mix was included in a second PCR lasting roughly 6 to 12 cycles. TCRdb itself ran the 5' RACE reads through MiXCR, one entry per CDR3 protein. This sample has 700,000 to 900,000 distinct CDR3 sequences; roughly 26% occur once, and the top ten carry under 3%. These data also featured in a second study, about T cells of mothers and their children.

The sample was blood. These receptors originate from a boy aged 5-17 years in good health.

V usage is TRBV27 and J usage is TRBJ2-4; 9 bases align to TRBD1. V was pared by 5 bases and J by 8 bases, with 10 bases of the junction left unmatched. The CDR3 consists of 15 residues. CDR1 is MNHEY and CDR2 is SMNVEV in the germline V gene (reference sequence). The CDR3 protein is CASSTRDRGSDIQYF. In DNA form, the CDR3 reads TGTGCCAGCAGTACACGTGACAGGGGGAGTGACATTCAGTACTTC.

This clonotype occurred a few times. The CDR3, as DNA: TGCGCCAGCAGCCCCGGTTGGGGACCCAATCAGCCCCAGCATTTT. Protein: CASSPGWGPNQPQHF. The V call is TRBV5-1, the J call TRBJ1-5, with a possible D match to TRBD1 (5 bases). This CDR3 comprises 15 residues. V lost 4 bases, J lost 3 bases, and 14 bases lay in between. The germline V gene has CDR1 SGHRS and CDR2 YFSETQ.

This chain joins TRBV12-3 or TRBV12-4 and TRBJ2-7; D uncertain. CDR3 length: 13 residues. Trimming took off 6 bases at V and 6 bases at J, with 15 bases between the two ends. The CDR3 loop reads CASSGPYLGEQYF. CDR3 coding DNA: TGTGCCAGCAGCGGACCGTATCTTGGCGAGCAGTACTTC.

The V gene is TRBV28, the J gene TRBJ2-7, with D perhaps assigned TRBD1 or TRBD2 (6 bases each). Germline loops: CDR1 MDHEN, CDR2 SYDVKM. Trimming left V 3 bases short and J 5 bases short, with 17 bases between. This CDR3 region has 15 residues. CDR3 sequence (DNA): TGTGCCAGCAGTTTCCCCGGGTCCGGGGGCCACGAGCAGTACTTC. It specifies CASSFPGSGGHEQYF.

This clonotype was observed a handful of times. The chain carries TRBV5-1 and TRBJ2-4; TRBD1 matches 8 bases. Germline loops: CDR1 SGHRS, CDR2 YFSETQ. The CDR3 has 15 residues. V gave up 0 bases and J gave up 7 bases; unmatched junction bases: 6. The CDR3 here is CASSLAGGGKNIQYF. DNA of the CDR3: TGCGCCAGCAGCTTGGCAGGGGGCGGGAAGAACATTCAGTACTTC.

The chain has TRBV5-1 and TRBJ2-7; D is possibly TRBD2 (6 bases). V lost 4 bases and J lost 5, with 22 bases in between. The CDR3 has 16 amino acids. Germline lookup yields CDR1 SGHRS and CDR2 YFSETQ. The CDR3 loop reads CASSADPPGLRHEQYF. Written as DNA, the CDR3 is TGCGCCAGCAGCGCCGACCCGCCGGGACTCCGCCACGAGCAGTACTTC.

The CDR3 nucleotides read TGCGCCAGCAGTGGACTAGCGGGGGTTCAAGAGACCCAGTACTTC. Translated, it gives CASSGLAGVQETQYF. The genes are TRBV10-2 and TRBJ2-5, with 12 bases that match TRBD2. This CDR3 spans 15 amino acids. V dropped 4 bases and J dropped 2; count of bases not matched to a gene: 2. CDR1 and CDR2 from the germline V gene are WSHSY and SAAADI.

For this clonotype: An end of the junction does not agree with germline; a read error may underlie this. This chain joins TRBV7-2 and TRBJ2-7; possibly TRBD2 for D (6 bases). The CDR3 sequence is 9 residues long. Germline loops: CDR1 SGHTA, CDR2 FQGNSA. The CDR3 protein is CASSPGLIF. The CDR3 nucleotides are TGTGCCAGCAGCCCGGGACTCATCTTC.

J is TRBJ1-2 and V is TRBV10-3; D perhaps matches TRBD1 (5 bases). The V and J ends lost 3 bases and 3 bases respectively, with 17 bases between them. From germline, CDR1 is ENHRY and CDR2 SYGVKD. The CDR3 extends over 16 amino acids. The CDR3 loop is CAISDSKGRRDYGYTF. The CDR3 DNA reads as TGTGCCATCAGTGATTCTAAGGGACGGCGAGACTATGGCTACACCTTC.

The chain links TRBV6-5 to TRBJ2-7, with 12 bases aligning to TRBD2. The CDR3 consists of 15 residues. Trimming at V came to 0 bases and at J to 4 bases, leaving 1 base not matched to a gene. Germline CDR1 reads MNHEY; CDR2 reads SVGAGI. DNA for the CDR3: TGTGCCAGCAGTTACTCGACTAGCGGGAGTTACGAGCAGTACTTC. Its protein product is CASSYSTSGSYEQYF.

The chain links TRBV7-2 to TRBJ2-5, with D possibly TRBD2 on 7 matching bases. The CDR3 consists of 16 residues. Germline values: CDR1 SGHTA, CDR2 FQGNSA. V was pared by 5 bases and J by 1 base, with 17 bases between. CDR3 sequence reads: CASSTPRGGSQETQYF. CDR3 in DNA: TGTGCCAGCAGCACACCTCGCGGGGGCAGCCAAGAGACCCAGTACTTC.

This clonotype was counted a few times. This chain uses TRBV2 with TRBJ2-1; 9 bases match TRBD2. With V trimmed by 6 bases and J by 5 bases, 8 bases remained unmatched. The CDR3 has 15 residues. CDR1 SNHLY and CDR2 FYNNEI come from the germline V gene. The CDR3 nucleotides read TGTGCCAGCAGAGGGGAAGCGGGGGGCAACAATGAGCAGTTCTTC. This sequence encodes CASRGEAGGNNEQFF.

The chain uses TRBV5-1 and TRBJ2-7, with TRBD2 identical over 9 bases. The germline gives CDR1 SGHRS, CDR2 YFSETQ. V gave up 1 base and J gave up 7 bases; unmatched junction bases: 9. The CDR3 has 15 residues. In DNA, the CDR3 is TGCGCCAGCAGCTTGTCGGCGGGGGGGCTGCGGGAGCAGTACTTC. Translating gives CASSLSAGGLREQYF.

This clonotype appeared a few times. In DNA form, the CDR3 reads TGCAGCGTTGAGGATGGAACTAGTCTCCGCACAGATACGCAGTATTTT. Protein product: CSVEDGTSLRTDTQYF. The V call is TRBV29-1, the J call TRBJ2-3, with D maybe TRBD2 (5 bases). The CDR3 runs 16 residues. The V and J ends lost 3 bases and 1 base respectively, with 17 bases between them. CDR1 SQVTM and CDR2 ANQGSEA come from the germline V gene.

The chain carries TRBV9 and TRBJ1-4, with TRBD1 as a possible D gene (5 bases). V lost 5 bases and J 2 bases, leaving 7 bases between the germline ends. The germline CDR1 and CDR2 sequences are SGDLS and YYNGEE. The CDR3 is 13 amino acids. The CDR3 loop reads CASSAGTNEKLFF. In DNA, the CDR3 is TGTGCCAGCAGTGCAGGGACTAATGAAAAACTGTTTTTT.

A few counts support this clonotype. This chain connects TRBV14 to TRBJ2-5, with D tentatively TRBD1 (6 bases). The better agreement between TRBJ2-7 and the DNA end casts doubt on the J call. This CDR3 is built from 15 residues. CDR1 is SGHDN and CDR2 is FVKESK in the germline V gene. The CDR3, as DNA: TGTGCCAGCAGCCAAACATGGGACAACTCCTACGAGCAGTACTTC. This encodes CASSQTWDNSYEQYF.

The chain joins TRBV30 to TRBJ1-3; 11 bases fit TRBD1. V shed 5 bases, J shed 2 bases, and the junction held 5 bases outside the gene matches. The V gene's germline CDR1 is GTSNPN and CDR2 SVGIG (reference sequence). The CDR3 consists of 15 residues. CDR3 coding DNA: TGTGCCTGGGGGCCGGGACAGGGGGCTGGAAACACCATATATTTT. Its protein product is CAWGPGQGAGNTIYF. Full variable domain (outside the CDR3, taken from reference TRBV30 and TRBJ1-3): SQTIHQWPATLVQPVGSPLSLECTVEGTSNPNLYWYRQAAGRGLQLLFYSVGIGQISSEVPQNLSASRPQDRQFILSSKKLLLSDSGFYLCAWGPGQGAGNTIYFGEGSWLTVV.

The J gene is TRBJ2-5, the V gene TRBV10-2, with TRBD1 as a possible D gene (5 bases). Germline V gene lookup returns CDR1 WSHSY and CDR2 SAAADI. Deletions cut 0 bases from V and 3 bases from J, with 8 bases between. The CDR3 consists of 14 residues. The CDR3 region is CASSESAGKETQYF. In nucleotides, the CDR3 is TGCGCCAGCAGTGAGTCGGCAGGGAAAGAGACCCAGTACTTC.

This clonotype was recorded a few times. V usage is TRBV6-5 and J usage is TRBJ1-1; D might be TRBD1 (5 bases). This CDR3 is 15 amino acids long. Per the germline V gene, CDR1 is MNHEY and CDR2 is SVGAGI. Deletions cut 6 bases from V and 4 bases from J, with 18 bases between. The chain's CDR3 is CASRSYVGGTTEAFF. CDR3 bases: TGTGCCAGCAGGTCGTACGTGGGGGGGACCACTGAAGCTTTCTTT.

This clonotype was observed a handful of times. Since a much larger clone is just one base distant, this may be a read error. The chain carries TRBV7-9 and TRBJ2-5; maybe TRBD2 (7 bases). The DNA matches TRBJ2-7 better at its end, which makes the J call doubtful. Germline lookup yields CDR1 SEHNR and CDR2 FQNEAQ (reference sequence). This CDR3 comprises 13 residues. CDR3 sequence: CASKGGGSYEQYF. CDR3 coding DNA: TGTGCCAGCAAGGGGGGAGGGTCCTACGAGCAGTACTTC.

The table lists this clonotype with a few counts. The chain employs TRBV12-3 or TRBV12-4 and TRBJ1-5; TRBD1 agrees at 7 bases. This CDR3 is 18 amino acids long. The V and J ends lost 3 bases and 7 bases, in that order; junction bases with no gene match: 18. The CDR3 DNA follows: TGTGCCAGCAGTTTGGGCGGAGGAGAGAGGGGGCAGAAACAGCCCCAGCATTTT. As protein: CASSLGGGERGQKQPQHF.